This passage covers 20 T cell receptor beta chains from one sample sequenced in a study of shared clonotypes between healthy human individuals. Here immunoSEQ multiplex PCR was the method, and the copy in TCRdb shows in-frame clones only, minus some. Of about 2.4 million clones listed, roughly 92% are singletons. The sequenced sample consisted of naive CD4+ T cells sorted from blood. Subset defined: CD45RA+ positively selected. These receptors came from a man between 18 and 35 years old in good health.

DNA for the CDR3: TGTGCCATCAGTGAGTCGGGGGGGGCGTTTTCCTACGAGCAGTACTTC. Translated, it gives CAISESGGAFSYEQYF. The chain has TRBV10-3 and TRBJ2-7; possible D gene TRBD2, 7 bases. Germline V gene data show CDR1 as ENHRY and CDR2 as SYGVKD. With 0 bases removed from V and 1 base from J, the gap between germline ends came to 13 bases. The CDR3 contains 16 residues.

The chain recombines TRBV5-1 with TRBJ1-3, with TRBD1 identical over 7 bases. V lost 3 bases and J lost 8; bases outside the gene matches: 11. There are 15 residues in the CDR3. The germline CDR1 and CDR2 sequences are SGHRS and YFSETQ. The CDR3, as DNA: TGCGCCAGCAGCTACCGGACAGGTTCGTTGGACACCATATATTTT. Amino acids: CASSYRTGSLDTIYF.

CDR3 DNA: TGTGCCAGCAGCTTAGGGGCAGCGGGGGCCAACGTCCTGACTTTC. Amino acids: CASSLGAAGANVLTF. This rearrangement joins TRBV7-6 to TRBJ2-6; D remains unclear. V lost 1 base and J lost 4, with 8 bases in between. The CDR3 sequence is 15 residues long. Germline V gene data show CDR1 as SGHVS and CDR2 as FNYEAQ.

The V and J genes are TRBV6-6 and TRBJ2-7, with 8 bases aligning to TRBD1. This CDR3 comprises 15 residues. V was pared by 4 bases and J by 6 bases, with 11 bases of the junction left unmatched. Germline assignment: CDR1 MNHNY and CDR2 SVGAGI (reference sequence). The CDR3 reads CASSWMDRAGAEQYF. Written as DNA, the CDR3 is TGTGCCAGCAGTTGGATGGACAGGGCGGGCGCCGAGCAGTACTTC.

The chain has TRBV28 and TRBJ1-5; D is unresolved. The CDR3 is made up of 13 amino acids. Germline CDR1 and CDR2: MDHEN and SYDVKM. V lost 5 bases and J lost 2, with 7 bases in between. DNA for the CDR3: TGTGCCAGCAGTGCGTATGGCAATCAGCCCCAGCATTTT. Encoded protein: CASSAYGNQPQHF.

The chain has TRBV27 and TRBJ1-1, with a possible D match to TRBD1 (6 bases). In germline, CDR1 is MNHEY, CDR2 SMNVEV (reference sequence). Trimming left V 6 bases short and J 1 base short, with 15 bases between. The CDR3 has 15 amino acids. CDR3 sequence (DNA): TGTGCCAGCAGCTCACATAAACAGGGGAACACTGAAGCTTTCTTT. Amino acids: CASSSHKQGNTEAFF.

The chain employs TRBV7-2 and TRBJ2-7; D ambiguous. This CDR3 spans 13 amino acids. Germline CDR1 is SGHTA and CDR2 is FQGNSA. V lost 3 bases and J 0 bases, leaving 6 bases between the germline ends. CDR3 protein: CASSFLHSYEQYF. The CDR3 nucleotides read TGTGCCAGCAGCTTCCTCCACTCCTACGAGCAGTACTTC.

The rearrangement uses TRBV10-1 and TRBJ2-7, with D perhaps matching TRBD1 (6 bases). CDR1 and CDR2 (germline): WNHNN, SYGVQD (reference sequence). V gave up 0 bases and J gave up 6 bases, with 15 bases separating them. The CDR3 runs 15 residues. The CDR3 DNA sequence: TGCGCCAGCAGTGAGTCGTTAGCCCTGGGGGCCGAGCAGTACTTC. Encoded protein: CASSESLALGAEQYF.

This clone was seen just once. This chain connects TRBV18 to TRBJ1-2; the match to TRBD1 covers 10 bases. J was trimmed by 8 bases and V by 6 bases; bases with no gene match: 12. The CDR3 has 15 amino acids. Germline V CDR1 and CDR2: KGHSH, LQKENI. CDR3 residues: CASSMTGTGARGYTF. The DNA for the CDR3 is TGTGCCAGCTCGATGACCGGGACAGGGGCGCGAGGCTACACCTTC.

The chain employs TRBV6-5 and TRBJ1-2; no definite D call. This CDR3 is 14 amino acids long. V was clipped by 6 bases and J by 3 bases, with 14 bases between them. From germline, CDR1 is MNHEY and CDR2 SVGAGI. Written as DNA, the CDR3 is TGTGCCAGCAGACGTATGGGAGAGGACTATGGCTACACCTTC. It is translated as CASRRMGEDYGYTF.

This clone was seen a few times. The chain links TRBV28 to TRBJ1-4; 10 bases align to TRBD1. CDR3 size: 14 residues. The germline V gene has CDR1 MDHEN and CDR2 SYDVKM. J gave up 7 bases and V 3 bases, and 2 bases lay outside the gene matches. The CDR3 nucleotides read TGTGCCAGCAGTTTCCGGGACAGGGGTGAAAAACTGTTTTTT. Its translation: CASSFRDRGEKLFF.

The chain carries TRBV4-3 and TRBJ1-2; TRBD1 might be the D (5 bases). The CDR3 is 13 amino acids. Germline CDR1 LGHNA, CDR2 YSLEER. Deletions cut 0 bases from V and 10 bases from J, with 12 bases between. CDR3 amino acids: CASSQEVDRAYTF. CDR3 nucleotides: TGCGCCAGCAGCCAAGAGGTCGACAGAGCCTACACCTTC.

The rearrangement links TRBV7-9 to TRBJ2-2; 11 positions agree with TRBD2. The CDR3 length is 18 residues. Germline CDR1 SEHNR, CDR2 FQNEAQ (reference sequence). Trimming took 5 bases from V and 1 from J; bases not matched to a gene: 9. DNA for the CDR3: TGTGCCAGCAGCCCGGGGGGACTAGCGGAGCTGAACACCGGGGAGCTGTTTTTT. It translates to CASSPGGLAELNTGELFF.

V and J are TRBV27 and TRBJ1-2; D remains unclear. Trimming pared 2 bases from V and 2 bases from J, leaving 12 bases between. The CDR3 runs 15 residues. Germline V CDR1 and CDR2: MNHEY, SMNVEV (reference sequence). The CDR3 DNA reads as TGTGCCAGCAGTTTAAAAGGAGGGCAGAACTATGGCTACACCTTC. Protein product: CASSLKGGQNYGYTF.

This clone was detected once. V gene TRBV30 combines with J gene TRBJ2-7; D tentatively reads TRBD1 or TRBD2 (6 bases each). V lost 5 bases, J lost 0 bases, and 17 bases lay in between. Germline V gives CDR1 GTSNPN, CDR2 SVGIG (reference sequence). CDR3 size: 15 residues. In DNA, the CDR3 is TGTGCCTGGGGGGGGCCCTTCGCCGCCTCCTACGAGCAGTACTTC. This sequence encodes CAWGGPFAASYEQYF.

V and J are TRBV5-1 and TRBJ2-7; D remains unclear. There are 16 residues in the CDR3. The germline V and J ends were trimmed by 4 bases and 0 bases, with 17 bases remaining between them. Germline V gene data show CDR1 as SGHRS and CDR2 as YFSETQ. The CDR3 reads CASSPRSDPSSYEQYF. CDR3 coding DNA: TGCGCCAGCAGCCCGAGATCGGATCCTAGCTCCTACGAGCAGTACTTC.

The genes are TRBV10-3 and TRBJ2-3; D is unclear. This CDR3 has 13 residues. V was shortened by 5 bases and J by 2 bases, with 8 bases between the two germline ends. CDR1 ENHRY and CDR2 SYGVKD come from the germline V gene. The CDR3 sequence: CAISSLHTDTQYF. In DNA, the CDR3 is TGTGCCATCAGTAGCCTCCACACAGATACGCAGTATTTT.

The chain links TRBV29-1 to TRBJ2-1, with 7 bases matching TRBD2. CDR3 length: 13 residues. J lost 1 base, V lost 5 bases, and 2 bases had no gene match. Germline V CDR1 and CDR2: SQVTM, ANQGSEA. DNA of the CDR3: TGCAGCGTTTGGCGGGAGTCCTACAATGAGCAGTTCTTC. Protein sequence: CSVWRESYNEQFF.

The gene calls are TRBV10-3 and TRBJ2-1, with D maybe TRBD1 (6 bases). The CDR3 totals 14 residues. V shed 10 bases and J shed 8 bases, with 21 bases lying between them. CDR1 is ENHRY and CDR2 is SYGVKD in the germline V gene. Here the CDR3 reads CATHRTGSVDEQFF. CDR3 coding DNA: TGTGCCACCCACCGTACAGGGTCTGTTGATGAGCAGTTCTTC.

The rearrangement joins TRBV5-4 to TRBJ2-7; TRBD2 matches 10 bases. After removal of 0 bases from V and 5 bases from J, the junction contained 5 bases not matched to a gene. The CDR3 extends over 15 amino acids. Germline V CDR1 and CDR2: SGHNT, YYREEE (reference sequence). CDR3 in amino acids: CASSLVLAGTNEQYF. CDR3 in DNA: TGTGCCAGCAGCTTGGTACTAGCGGGAACCAACGAGCAGTACTTC.